One sample yielded the 23 T cell receptor beta chains listed below, sequenced in a study of blood T cell repertoires in COVID-19. Data came from immunoSEQ multiplex PCR; TCRdb stores just in-frame clones and leaves some out. The data hold 340,000 or so clones, with around four fifths observed a single time. The sequencing input was peripheral blood. The receptors come from a man aged 25 to 45 with active or convalescent COVID-19.

The V gene is TRBV12-2, the J gene TRBJ1-6; the DNA was not used to check the table's D call, TRBD1. TRBV12-2 represents a pseudogene. The CDR3 runs 16 residues. CDR3 protein: CASRLVLPENNSPLHF. CDR3 DNA sequence: TGTGCAAGTCGCTTAGTTCTCCCAGAAAATAATTCACCCCTCCACTTT.

V is TRBV19 and J is TRBJ1-4; 7 positions agree with TRBD1. Germline V CDR1 and CDR2: LNHDA, SQIVND (reference sequence). Trimming at V came to 5 bases and at J to 8 bases, leaving 11 bases not matched to a gene. The CDR3 totals 15 residues. CDR3 in amino acids: CASSSHPRDSEKLFF. The CDR3 nucleotides read TGTGCCAGTAGTTCACACCCGCGGGACAGCGAAAAACTGTTTTTT.

The V gene is TRBV6-6, the J gene TRBJ2-1; tentatively, D is TRBD2 (6 bases). With 4 bases removed from V and 8 bases from J, the gap between germline ends came to 18 bases. The CDR3 consists of 15 residues. Germline CDR1 is MNHNY and CDR2 is SVGAGI (reference sequence). CDR3 bases: TGTGCCAGCAGTTTGGGACTTGGGGGTAGGGATGAGCAGTTCTTC. It specifies CASSLGLGGRDEQFF.

The V gene is TRBV19, the J gene TRBJ1-6; D might be TRBD1 (6 bases). Germline V gene sequence: CDR1 LNHDA, CDR2 SQIVND (reference sequence). The CDR3 runs to 14 residues. Trimming took off 6 bases at V and 6 bases at J, with 12 bases between the two ends. Here the CDR3 DNA reads TGTGCCAGTAGCCGTACAGGGAGTAATTCACCCCTCCACTTT. Its protein product is CASSRTGSNSPLHF.

This rearrangement joins TRBV7-9 to TRBJ2-3; possible D gene TRBD2, 6 bases. V was trimmed by 3 bases and J by 6 bases, leaving 19 bases between them. The CDR3 has 16 amino acids. Germline V gives CDR1 SEHNR, CDR2 FQNEAQ (reference sequence). This CDR3 is CASSFDYREYTDTQYF. CDR3 DNA sequence: TGTGCCAGCAGCTTCGACTACCGGGAGTACACGGATACGCAGTATTTT.

This chain connects TRBV19 to TRBJ2-3; 12 nucleotides match TRBD2. Germline values: CDR1 LNHDA, CDR2 SQIVND (reference sequence). This CDR3 has 15 amino acids. V lost 3 bases, J lost 6 bases, and 4 bases stayed unmatched. The CDR3 spells CASSIRTSGADTQYF. CDR3 nucleotide sequence: TGTGCCAGTAGTATTAGGACTAGCGGGGCGGATACGCAGTATTTT.

The chain recombines TRBV12-3 or TRBV12-4 with TRBJ2-7; TRBD1 agrees at 8 bases. The CDR3 consists of 13 residues. V shed 6 bases and J 3 bases; nucleotides not matched to a gene: 4. The chain's CDR3 is CASRGDRHYEQYF. The CDR3, as DNA: TGTGCCAGCAGGGGGGACAGGCACTACGAGCAGTACTTC.

The V call is TRBV10-3, the J call TRBJ2-7, with D possibly matching TRBD2 (6 bases). V was clipped by 3 bases and J by 11 bases, with 14 bases between them. Germline CDR1 ENHRY, CDR2 SYGVKD. This CDR3 is 12 amino acids long. This CDR3 is CAISDETSWKYF. The CDR3 DNA is TGTGCCATCAGTGACGAGACTAGTTGGAAGTACTTC.

The chain is built from TRBV4-3 and TRBJ1-6; no clear D. Trimming pared 0 bases from V and 10 bases from J, leaving 19 bases between. This CDR3 has 17 residues. Germline CDR1 reads LGHNA; CDR2 reads YSLEER. CDR3 amino acids: CASSQDVVQTDGSPLHF. DNA of the CDR3: TGCGCCAGCAGCCAAGACGTCGTACAGACCGATGGATCACCCCTCCACTTT.

This clone was detected once. The rearrangement joins TRBV19 to TRBJ2-6; 10 bases agree with TRBD1. Per the germline V gene, CDR1 is LNHDA and CDR2 is SQIVND (reference sequence). Germline trimming cut 8 bases from V and 1 base from J; bases unmatched to any gene: 2. The CDR3 length is 15 residues. CDR3 region: CASRDRGSGANVLTF. The CDR3 DNA reads as TGTGCCAGTCGGGACAGGGGATCTGGGGCCAACGTCCTGACTTTC. Together with reference TRBV19 and TRBJ2-6, the CDR3 gives the full variable domain: DGGITQSPKYLFRKEGQNVTLSCEQNLNHDAMYWYRQDPGQGLRLIYYSQIVNDFQKGDIAEGYSVSREKKESFPLTVTSAQKNPTAFYLCASRDRGSGANVLTFGAGSRLTVL.

This chain uses TRBV7-2 with TRBJ1-5; 9 bases are a match to TRBD1. The V gene's germline CDR1 is SGHTA and CDR2 FQGNSA. Trimming cost V 2 bases and J 6 bases; bases outside gene matches: 5. This CDR3 contains 15 residues. This chain's CDR3 is CASSLPGQGAQPQHF. The CDR3 nucleotides are TGTGCCAGCAGCTTACCGGGACAGGGTGCTCAGCCCCAGCATTTT. The whole variable domain, filled in from reference TRBV7-2 and TRBJ1-5, reads GAGVSQSPSNKVTEKGKDVELRCDPISGHTALYWYRQSLGQGLEFLIYFQGNSAPDKSGLPSDRFSAERTGGSVSTLTIQRTQQEDSAVYLCASSLPGQGAQPQHFGDGTRLSIL.

J is TRBJ2-7 and V is TRBV10-3; 9 bases line up with TRBD2. CDR3 length: 12 residues. V was clipped by 8 bases and J by 2 bases; unmatched bases: 1. The germline V gene has CDR1 ENHRY and CDR2 SYGVKD. The DNA of the CDR3 is TGTGCCATCGGGACTAGCACCTACGAGCAGTACTTC. Its protein is CAIGTSTYEQYF.

This clone occurred many times. The V and J genes are TRBV21-1 and TRBJ2-2; the tabulated D call, TRBD1, remains unverified against the DNA. TRBV21-1 is a pseudogene. There are 18 residues in the CDR3. In DNA form, the CDR3 reads TGTGCCAGCAGCAAACGGGAAGCAGGGGTATCCAACACCGGGGAGCTGTTTTTT. Amino acids: CASSKREAGVSNTGELFF.

The chain combines TRBV7-2 with TRBJ2-3; D is possibly TRBD2 (6 bases). V was cut by 6 bases and J by 2 bases, with 24 bases left in between. The germline CDR1 and CDR2 sequences are SGHTA and FQGNSA. The CDR3 contains 18 residues. CDR3 nucleotides: TGTGCCAGCAGACCGCGCTTATACGGGACTTCTTTCACAGATACGCAGTATTTT. It yields the protein CASRPRLYGTSFTDTQYF.

The chain has TRBV6-5 and TRBJ2-3; 8 bases are a match to TRBD2. CDR1 and CDR2 (germline): MNHEY, SVGAGI. The V segment lost 4 bases and the J segment 2 bases; nucleotides outside the gene matches: 5. The CDR3 has 15 residues. CDR3 in amino acids: CASSSSGGLTDTQYF. As DNA, the CDR3 is TGTGCCAGCAGTTCGAGCGGGGGCCTCACAGATACGCAGTATTTT.

This clone was counted between two and nine times. The V and J genes are TRBV6-2 or TRBV6-3 and TRBJ2-1, with a weak D call TRBD1 (5 bases). Germline CDR1 MNHEY, CDR2 SVGEGT. CDR3 length equals 13 residues. The V end was cut by 6 bases, the J end by 6 bases, with 12 bases between. In DNA, the CDR3 is TGTGCCAGCAGCGTCCGACAGTCCAATGAGCAGTTCTTC. Amino acid sequence: CASSVRQSNEQFF.

The rearrangement links TRBV15 to TRBJ2-5, with a tentative D call TRBD1 (7 bases). V lost 1 base and J 7 bases, leaving 13 bases between the germline ends. CDR1 and CDR2 from the germline V gene are LNHNV and YYDKDF (reference sequence). The CDR3 spans 14 residues. The CDR3 is CATSRAEGAGTQYF. The CDR3 region has the DNA TGTGCCACCAGCAGAGCGGAGGGGGCGGGGACCCAGTACTTC.

The chain recombines TRBV3-1 (or the pseudogene TRBV3-2) with TRBJ2-3; no firm D call. V was shortened by 3 bases and J by 6 bases, with 13 bases between the two germline ends. This CDR3 is built from 14 residues. Germline CDR1 reads LGHDT; CDR2 reads YNNKEL (reference sequence). The CDR3 spells CASSQDMTFDTQYF. The CDR3 DNA is TGTGCCAGCAGCCAGGATATGACTTTTGATACGCAGTATTTT.

CDR3 DNA sequence: TGTGCCAGCAGCCTGTCGGGACTGGGAGAAAAACTGTTTTTT. It encodes CASSLSGLGEKLFF. The rearrangement links TRBV7-6 to TRBJ1-4, with D perhaps TRBD1 (5 bases). Per the germline V gene, CDR1 is SGHVS and CDR2 is FNYEAQ. The CDR3 has 14 residues. V gave up 5 bases and J gave up 8 bases, with 15 bases separating them.

The chain is built from TRBV7-9 and TRBJ2-3; TRBD2 is a possible D gene (6 bases). CDR3 size: 16 residues. Trimming removed 2 bases from V and 4 bases from J, with 16 bases in between. Germline V gene lookup returns CDR1 SEHNR and CDR2 FQNEAQ (reference sequence). The CDR3 coding sequence is TGTGCCAGCAGCTTAACTAGCTCGGGAGATTCAGATACGCAGTATTTT. This codes for CASSLTSSGDSDTQYF. Variable domain in full (rest from reference TRBV7-9 and TRBJ2-3): DTGVSQNPRHKITKRGQNVTFRCDPISEHNRLYWYRQTLGQGPEFLTYFQNEAQLEKSRLLSDRFSAERPKGSFSTLEIQRTEQGDSAMYLCASSLTSSGDSDTQYFGPGTRLTVL.

This clone was recorded only once. V usage is TRBV5-4 and J usage is TRBJ2-7; 10 positions match TRBD1. Germline V lookup: CDR1 SGHNT, CDR2 YYREEE (reference sequence). The trim removed 4 bases at V and 3 bases at J, leaving 4 bases unmatched. CDR3 size: 14 residues. CDR3: CASSTRTGGYEQYF. The CDR3 bases are TGTGCCAGCAGCACTCGGACAGGGGGCTACGAGCAGTACTTC.

The chain recombines TRBV3-1 (or the pseudogene TRBV3-2) with TRBJ1-5, with a weak D call TRBD1 (6 bases). This CDR3 has 14 residues. Trimming took 4 bases from V and 7 from J, leaving 14 bases between them. Germline CDR1 reads LGHDT; CDR2 reads YNNKEL (reference sequence). The CDR3 sequence: CASSRGAGTQPQHF. The CDR3 DNA follows: TGTGCCAGCAGCCGGGGAGCAGGGACACAGCCCCAGCATTTT.

The chain links TRBV28 to TRBJ1-3; tentatively, D is TRBD1 (5 bases). The V end was cut by 6 bases, the J end by 3 bases, with 18 bases between. The CDR3 length is 16 residues. Per the germline V gene, CDR1 is MDHEN and CDR2 is SYDVKM. The CDR3 here is CASRNPLGQGGNTIYF. In DNA, the CDR3 is TGTGCCAGCAGAAACCCTTTAGGGCAGGGTGGAAACACCATATATTTT.